These T cell receptor beta chains were read from a single sample in a study of vaccination and CD4 T cells after COVID-19. TCRdb processed the PCR reads anew with MiXCR; each CDR3 protein has one entry. The table lists about 8,200 distinct CDR3 sequences, roughly 52% of them singletons. Antigens for these TCRs are unknown. Source material: CD4+ T cells from blood, cultured in vitro. The receptors come from a human donor in good health. Both conserved end residues are part of each CDR3.

V gene	J gene	CDR3 protein
TRBV7-7	TRBJ2-1	CASSLAVAGGLDEQFF
TRBV20-1	TRBJ1-5	CSASDLTGTMSQHF
TRBV20-1	TRBJ2-6	CSARSARANVLTF
TRBV10-3	TRBJ1-5	CAISEEWGQNQPQHF
TRBV5-4	TRBJ2-7	CASSGTGVAYEQYF
TRBV7-2	TRBJ1-2	CASSLGASYYGYTF
TRBV5-1	TRBJ2-7	CASSPNTGTGYEQYF
TRBV6-1	TRBJ1-4	CASSERYRDRIEKLFF
TRBV27	TRBJ2-2	CASSLSQEYITGELFF
TRBV20-1	TRBJ1-5	CSAENRETSNQPQHF
TRBV6-2/TRBV6-3	TRBJ2-7	CASNEQGVAYEQYF
TRBV7-2	TRBJ1-6	CASSLAGDPPLHF
TRBV20-1	TRBJ1-5	CSARDPGQGRNQPQHF
TRBV6-5	TRBJ1-2	CASSYRTGKDDGYTF
TRBV6-1	TRBJ1-5	CAVQGRGGQPQHF
TRBV6-1	TRBJ1-1	CASSPPGGSAEAFF
TRBV4-1	TRBJ2-2	CASSHLSNTGELFF
TRBV4-3	TRBJ2-2	CASSARLGGTGELFF
TRBV6-1	TRBJ1-1	CASSLDRNTEAFF
TRBV30	TRBJ1-2	CAWTRTGSNYGYTF
TRBV20-1	TRBJ2-7	CSALTYEQYF
TRBV5-4	TRBJ2-5	CASRALAGSSETQYF
TRBV5-4	TRBJ2-3	CASSFDVQGPGTQYF
TRBV9	TRBJ2-5	CASSVDPVGGSQETQYF
TRBV6-2/TRBV6-3	TRBJ1-2	CASIDWGGSLNYGYTF
TRBV7-2	TRBJ1-1	CASSTDRGLNTEAFF
TRBV20-1	TRBJ2-1	CSASSSGLNEQFF
TRBV20-1	TRBJ1-1	CSASRDRARNTEAFF
TRBV4-3	TRBJ2-5	CASSQSGGTLKETQYF
TRBV29-1	TRBJ2-7	CSVEDQAYEQYF
TRBV10-2	TRBJ2-5	CASSHLETQYF
TRBV27	TRBJ1-2	CASSPRTPQGGYGYTF
TRBV20-1	TRBJ1-5	CSAGTGSPISNQPQHF
TRBV6-2/TRBV6-3	TRBJ2-7	CASSRPMGQGPLEQYF
TRBV5-4	TRBJ1-2	CASSPGGAKTYGYTF
TRBV4-1	TRBJ1-3	CASSQDWDSSSGNTIYF
TRBV2	TRBJ1-1	CASSEPVEGTEAFF
TRBV11-2	TRBJ2-7	CASSRGDTAYEQYF
TRBV20-1	TRBJ1-2	CSASGTGYGYTF
TRBV6-2/TRBV6-3	TRBJ1-5	CASSYMGNQPQHF
TRBV7-2	TRBJ2-7	CASSLAGQAYEQYF
TRBV27	TRBJ1-2	CASSLGHSNYGYTF
TRBV10-2	TRBJ1-5	CASSTVGQVNQPQHF
TRBV6-1	TRBJ1-5	CASSEAVPLNQPQHF
TRBV19	TRBJ2-7	CASSASPGLGGLAYEQYF
TRBV6-1	TRBJ2-7	CASSTIQTGGYEQYF
TRBV11-1	TRBJ1-6	CASSLSSGSPLHF
TRBV19	TRBJ1-2	CASSTIGQGLVGYTF
TRBV6-5	TRBJ1-5	CASSYSATQNQPQHF